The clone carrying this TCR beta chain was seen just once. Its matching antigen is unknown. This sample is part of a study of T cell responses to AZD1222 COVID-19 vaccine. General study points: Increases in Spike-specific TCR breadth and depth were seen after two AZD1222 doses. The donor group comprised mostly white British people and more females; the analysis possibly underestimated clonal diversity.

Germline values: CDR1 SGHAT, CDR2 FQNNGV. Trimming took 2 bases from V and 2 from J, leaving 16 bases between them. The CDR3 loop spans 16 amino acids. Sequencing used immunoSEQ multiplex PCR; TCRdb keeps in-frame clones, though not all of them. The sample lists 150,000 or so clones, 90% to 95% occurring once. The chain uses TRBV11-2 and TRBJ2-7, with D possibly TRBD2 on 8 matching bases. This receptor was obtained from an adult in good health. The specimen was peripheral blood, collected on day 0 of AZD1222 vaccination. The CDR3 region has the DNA TGTGCCAGCAGCTTAATAGCGGGACAGATTACCTACGAGCAGTACTTC. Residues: CASSLIAGQITYEQYF.